What follows describes a single TCR beta chain. The antigen is undetermined. Sequencing targeted expressed TCRB transcripts, as all isolated RNA had been reverse transcribed. Clones were read by immunoSEQ multiplex PCR, and TCRdb kept only the in-frame ones, dropping some. The sample records about 390,000 clones, around 9.6% being singletons. This specimen belongs to a study of beta chain features in type 1 diabetes. General study findings and limits: All four CD4+ subsets of Type 1 diabetes patients contained TCRB CDR3s that were moderately but significantly shorter.

Sorting of CD4+ naive, central memory, regulatory and stem cell-like memory cells was performed via CD45RO/CCR7/CD25/CD127/CD95/CD27. Over 95% purity was reached by all sorted populations. This TCR was sampled from a man aged 30-40 years with type 1 diabetes. Sequenced: central memory CD4+ T cells from blood.

The CDR3 DNA follows: TGTGCCAGCAGTGAAGGACAGGGGGGGTATGGCTACACCTTC. This encodes CASSEGQGGYGYTF. V gene TRBV6-1 combines with J gene TRBJ1-2, with TRBD1 matching over 9 bases. Trimming at V came to 1 base and at J to 5 bases, leaving 2 bases not matched to a gene. The germline V gene encodes CDR1 MNHNS and CDR2 SASEGT. The CDR3 covers 14 residues.